The rows below give T cell receptor beta chains drawn from one sample of a study of blood T cell repertoires in COVID-19. Profiled with immunoSEQ multiplex PCR; TCRdb holds only in-frame clones, not every one. The sample records about 100,000 clones, more than 85% being singletons. The material sequenced was peripheral blood. Receptors were obtained from a man aged 50-59 years with active COVID-19. Both conserved end residues are part of each CDR3. Fields, in order: V gene, CDR3 protein.

TRBV5-1 | CASSRVGTEAFF
TRBV6-1 | CASSDCRDRGCDYGYTF
TRBV18 | CASSPRDRETQYF
TRBV27 | CASSPWTGASTDTQYF
TRBV7-3 | CASSLTQGYGYTF
TRBV7-9 | CASSLQGGGTDTQYF
TRBV5-5 | CASSPVGSQETQYF
TRBV3-1/TRBV3-2 | CASSPDRGRGANTEAFF
TRBV18 | CASSPPNRNYEQYF
TRBV2 | CASSEASTYGYTF
TRBV11-2 | CASSSLTSGSYNEQFF
TRBV24-1 | CATYYEAFF
TRBV11-3 | CASRPRGGADEQFF
TRBV7-2 | CASSLAAGGYTF
TRBV2 | CASSPQGMNTEAFF
TRBV7-6 | CASSPLLGPSTDTQYF
TRBV5-1 | CASSLFLSGGSSYNEQFF
TRBV7-9 | CASSLATGLAGGWQFF